A selection of T cell receptor beta chains follows, all from one sample in a study of T cell clones after liver transplantation. Method: immunoSEQ multiplex PCR; TCRdb's copy keeps in-frame clones and lacks some. This table has roughly 70,000 clones, about four fifths appearing once. Specimen: CD4+ T cells from blood, collected before liver transplant. These receptor sequences come from a human donor who received a liver transplant. CDR3s include the opening cysteine and the closing phenylalanine or tryptophan. A D gene is named only where the DNA matches it firmly. Some rows mark clone size as missing; the rest say once, few, many or name a class of expanded clone.

CDR3 DNA,CDR3 protein,V gene,CDR3 length,D gene,clone size,J gene
TGTGCCAGTAGTATGGTCCTAGCGTCCTACGAGCAGTACTTC,CASSMVLASYEQYF,TRBV19,14,-,few,TRBJ2-7
TGTGCCAGCAGTGGTGGGGCGAACACTGAAGCTTTCTTT,CASSGGANTEAFF,TRBV7-3,13,-,-,TRBJ1-1
TGTGCCAGCAGGGGGACATCTCGATCCGACACCTTC,CASRGTSRSDTF,TRBV28,12,-,-,TRBJ1-2
TGCGCCAGCAGCTTGCTCGCTTCCTCGGACGAGCAGTACTTC,CASSLLASSDEQYF,TRBV5-1,14,-,few,TRBJ2-7
TGTGCCGCTAAATCCCACATCCTATCCTACGAGCAGTACTTC,CAAKSHILSYEQYF,TRBV2,14,-,-,TRBJ2-7
TGTGCCAGCAGTTTATCGGTTAGCGGGAGGGCCCCTGAGCAGTTCTTC,CASSLSVSGRAPEQFF,TRBV27,16,TRBD2,-,TRBJ2-1
TGTGCCAGCTCACCAGGGAGTAGCAATCAGCCCCAGCATTTT,CASSPGSSNQPQHF,TRBV18,14,-,-,TRBJ1-5
TGTGCCAGCAGCGAGACAACAGGGGGCAGGGGTAATGAGCAGTTCTTC,CASSETTGGRGNEQFF,TRBV5-4,16,TRBD1,few,TRBJ2-1
TGTGCCAGCAGCCGGGACAGGGGGCGCGGCGAGCAGTACTTC,CASSRDRGRGEQYF,TRBV6-5,14,TRBD1,-,TRBJ2-7
TGTGCCAGCAGCTTATCTCTAGCGGGAGTAGGAGGTAAGAATGAGCAGTTCTTC,CASSLSLAGVGGKNEQFF,TRBV7-2,18,TRBD2,few,TRBJ2-1
TGCGCCAGCAGCCAAGTCTTCCAAGGGAGCGGGAGGGCGGAGACCCAGTACTTC,CASSQVFQGSGRAETQYF,TRBV4-1,18,TRBD2,few,TRBJ2-5
TGTGCCAGTAGTAGGTCTAGCGGAGCTCACAATGAGCAGTTCTTC,CASSRSSGAHNEQFF,TRBV19,15,TRBD2,-,TRBJ2-1
TGCAGCGTTGCCAGATCGGACGAGCAGTACTTC,CSVARSDEQYF,TRBV29-1,11,-,-,TRBJ2-7
TGTGCCAGCAGCGTAGGAGTGGGGCAGAGCACAGATACGCAGTATTTT,CASSVGVGQSTDTQYF,TRBV9,16,-,-,TRBJ2-3
TGTGCCAGCAGCCCTCCAGGGGGCATCCCGGCTTTCTTT,CASSPPGGIPAFF,TRBV6-5,13,TRBD1,-,TRBJ1-1
TGTGCCAGCAGTCGACAGGGCAACACTGAAGCTTTCTTT,CASSRQGNTEAFF,TRBV2,13,TRBD1,-,TRBJ1-1
TGTGCCAGCTCACCTCGACAGGGTTCGAGGGAGCAGTACTTC,CASSPRQGSREQYF,TRBV18,14,TRBD1,-,TRBJ2-7
TGTGCCAGCAGCTCCGGTCTACAGGGAAGCTACACCTTC,CASSSGLQGSYTF,TRBV7-2,13,-,-,TRBJ1-2
TGTGCCAGCAGTTGTATCGTTACCGATACAAGTCGGGCCAACGTCCTGACTTTC,CASSCIVTDTSRANVLTF,TRBV2,18,-,-,TRBJ2-6
TGTGCCAGCAGTCCGAGGCGGTTAGAGACCCAGTACTTC,CASSPRRLETQYF,TRBV28,13,-,-,TRBJ2-5
TGTGCCAGCAGCTTAGCCCCAGGGGACTATGGCTACACCTTC,CASSLAPGDYGYTF,TRBV7-9,14,-,-,TRBJ1-2
TGTGCCAGCGGCCAATGGGACAACCACACTGAAGCTTTCTTT,CASGQWDNHTEAFF,TRBV11-1,14,-,-,TRBJ1-1
TGCGCCAGCAGCCCTCCAGCTACCACAGATACGCAGTATTTT,CASSPPATTDTQYF,TRBV5-1,14,-,once,TRBJ2-3
TGCGCCAGCAGCTTGGCTTCGGGTACGCAGTATTTT,CASSLASGTQYF,TRBV5-1,12,-,-,TRBJ2-3
TGTGCCAGCAGTCTAAAACAGGGAAGAGCAGATACGCAGTATTTT,CASSLKQGRADTQYF,TRBV28,15,-,-,TRBJ2-3
TGTGCCAGCAGCCCCCAGCCAGGGGGTAGGCAGCCCCAGCATTTT,CASSPQPGGRQPQHF,TRBV7-2,15,TRBD1,-,TRBJ1-5
TGCGCCAGCAGCTTGGCCGGGCAGGGGGCCCTTTGGTACTTC,CASSLAGQGALWYF,TRBV5-1,14,TRBD1,-,TRBJ2-7
TGTGCCATCAGTGTCTGGCAGAAAAACAATGAGCAGTTCTTC,CAISVWQKNNEQFF,TRBV10-3,14,-,once,TRBJ2-1
TGTGCCAGCAGCTTGAGCCAGGCCAACAATGAGCAGTTCTTC,CASSLSQANNEQFF,TRBV5-5,14,-,-,TRBJ2-1
TGTGCCAGCAGCTTAAGATCACTGGGGCTAGCGGGACCCAATGAGCAGTTCTTC,CASSLRSLGLAGPNEQFF,TRBV11-2,18,TRBD2,-,TRBJ2-1
TGCGCCAGCAGCTTGGCGGGGTGGGGTAACTATGGCTACACCTTC,CASSLAGWGNYGYTF,TRBV5-1,15,-,-,TRBJ1-2